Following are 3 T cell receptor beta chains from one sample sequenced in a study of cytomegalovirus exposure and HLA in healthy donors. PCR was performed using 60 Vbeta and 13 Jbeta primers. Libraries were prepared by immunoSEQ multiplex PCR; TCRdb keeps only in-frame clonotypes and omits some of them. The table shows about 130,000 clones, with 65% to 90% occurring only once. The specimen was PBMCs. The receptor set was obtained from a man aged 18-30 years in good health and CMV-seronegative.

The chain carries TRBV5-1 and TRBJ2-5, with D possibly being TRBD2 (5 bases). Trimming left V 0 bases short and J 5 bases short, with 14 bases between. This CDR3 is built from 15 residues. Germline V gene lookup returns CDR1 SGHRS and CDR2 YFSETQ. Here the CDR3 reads CASSLGGSGQETQYF. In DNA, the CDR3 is TGCGCCAGCAGCTTGGGTGGGAGTGGCCAGGAGACCCAGTACTTC.

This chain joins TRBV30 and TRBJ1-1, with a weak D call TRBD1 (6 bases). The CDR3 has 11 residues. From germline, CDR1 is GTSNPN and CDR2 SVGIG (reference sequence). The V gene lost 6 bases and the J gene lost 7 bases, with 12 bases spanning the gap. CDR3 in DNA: TGTGCCTGTACCGGACAGTTTGAAGCTTTCTTT. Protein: CACTGQFEAFF. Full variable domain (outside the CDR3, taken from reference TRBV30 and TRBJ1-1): SQTIHQWPATLVQPVGSPLSLECTVEGTSNPNLYWYRQAAGRGLQLLFYSVGIGQISSEVPQNLSASRPQDRQFILSSKKLLLSDSGFYLCACTGQFEAFFGQGTRLTVV.

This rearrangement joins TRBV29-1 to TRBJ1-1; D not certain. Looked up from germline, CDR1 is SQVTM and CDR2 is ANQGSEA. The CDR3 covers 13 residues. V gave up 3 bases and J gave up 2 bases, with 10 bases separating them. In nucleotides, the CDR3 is TGCAGCGTTGAGGGCCAGTATAACACTGAAGCTTTCTTT. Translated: CSVEGQYNTEAFF.